The 4 T cell receptor beta chains reported below all come from one sample, sequenced in a study of blood T cells in healthy people across ages. A second PCR, run for roughly 7 to 12 cycles, used a sample-barcoded 5' primer plus a J-beta primer mix. Each CDR3 protein is one row after TCRdb ran MiXCR on the 5' RACE reads. The table records 450,000 to 700,000 distinct CDR3 sequences, roughly 29% of them present only once. Material for sequencing was blood. These receptors were taken from a woman in her seventies in good health.

This chain uses TRBV4-3 with TRBJ2-7; D possibly matches TRBD1 or TRBD2 (5 bases each). The V end lost 1 base, the J end lost 6 bases, and 7 bases lay between the germline ends. CDR3 length: 12 residues. From germline, CDR1 is LGHNA and CDR2 YSLEER. In DNA, the CDR3 is TGCGCCAGCAGCCAAGGGGGGTCCGAGCAGTACTTC. Its protein is CASSQGGSEQYF.

This chain uses TRBV5-1 with TRBJ2-3; D gene ambiguous. Per the germline V gene, CDR1 is SGHRS and CDR2 is YFSETQ. Between the trimmed V and J ends, which lost 1 base and 2 bases, there was a span of 11 bases. The CDR3 is 15 amino acids. This CDR3 is CASSLWTPDTDTQYF. DNA for the CDR3: TGCGCCAGCAGCTTGTGGACCCCAGACACAGATACGCAGTATTTT.

This clonotype was detected once. The V and J genes are TRBV4-2 and TRBJ2-7; 11 nucleotides line up with TRBD2. With V trimmed by 4 bases and J by 4 bases, 3 bases remained unmatched. This CDR3 has 14 residues. Germline V gene lookup returns CDR1 LGHNA and CDR2 YNFKEQ. This CDR3 is CASSRLAGKYEQYF. The DNA of the CDR3 is TGTGCCAGCAGCCGACTAGCGGGGAAGTACGAGCAGTACTTC.

The genes are TRBV5-1 and TRBJ2-5, with TRBD1 matching 7 bases. TRBJ2-7 matches the DNA end more closely, so the J call is doubtful. Germline loops: CDR1 SGHRS, CDR2 YFSETQ. The CDR3 is made up of 16 amino acids. The CDR3 coding sequence is TGCGCCAGCAGCCCCGGCATGGGGACAGTCTCCTACGAGCAGTACTTC. Its protein product is CASSPGMGTVSYEQYF.